These T cell receptor beta chains were read from a single sample in a study of shared clonotypes between healthy human individuals. Clones were read by immunoSEQ multiplex PCR, and TCRdb kept only the in-frame ones, dropping some. In the table there are about 2.2 million clones, 85% to 95% of which are singletons. The sample comprised naive CD8+ T cells from PBMCs. These receptors all stem from a man between 18 and 35 years old in good health. Some clones in this sample may be carry-over from other donors' samples. Each CDR3 is given with its conserved first and last residue. The D gene is left open where the match is weak. Clone sizes are given selectively: once, few, many, or a class where the clone is expanded.

V gene	D gene	clone size	J gene	CDR3 DNA	CDR3 protein
TRBV19	.	few	TRBJ1-1	TGTGCCAGTAGTATGAGGTCAAGGGTTGGTGAAGCTTTCTTT	CASSMRSRVGEAFF
TRBV6-6	TRBD2	.	TRBJ2-1	TGTGCCAGCAGTGGGACTAGCACTGAGCAGTTCTTC	CASSGTSTEQFF
TRBV28	.	.	TRBJ2-7	TGTGCCAGCGGGCCGCTCTCCTACGAGCAGTACTTC	CASGPLSYEQYF
TRBV2	TRBD1	once	TRBJ1-4	TGTGCCAGCAGTAGTCCCGGGACAGGGGTCATCGGAGAAAAACTGTTTTTT	CASSSPGTGVIGEKLFF
TRBV15	.	.	TRBJ1-1	TGTGCCACCAGCAGCCGGATGACAGCCTTGAACACTGAAGCTTTCTTT	CATSSRMTALNTEAFF
TRBV29-1	.	.	TRBJ2-7	TGCAGCGTTGAAGATCCTTCGGGGCAGTACTTC	CSVEDPSGQYF
TRBV5-6	.	.	TRBJ2-5	TGTGCCAGCAGCACTAACGGTCTGGGAGTGGGGGAGACCCAGTACTTC	CASSTNGLGVGETQYF
TRBV2	TRBD2	.	TRBJ2-7	TGTGCCAGCAGTGGGACTAGCGGCTTGACCTACGAGCAGTACTTC	CASSGTSGLTYEQYF
TRBV19	.	.	TRBJ1-1	TGTGCCAGTAGTATAGATCTGAGGGGAGGCACTGAAGCTTTCTTT	CASSIDLRGGTEAFF
TRBV4-1	TRBD1	once	TRBJ2-7	TGCGCCAGCAGCCAAGCTCCCGGGACAGGGGAATCCTACGAGCAGTACTTC	CASSQAPGTGESYEQYF
TRBV6-5	.	.	TRBJ1-1	TGTGCCAGCAGTCTACAGGGCTCGAACACTGAAGCTTTCTTT	CASSLQGSNTEAFF
TRBV30	TRBD2	.	TRBJ2-1	TGTGCCTGCAAGACGGGACTAGCGGGAGAGATGAATGAGCAGTTCTTC	CACKTGLAGEMNEQFF
TRBV27	.	once	TRBJ1-2	TGTGCCAGCAGTATCGACCCTCTGAACCCCTATGGCTACACCTTC	CASSIDPLNPYGYTF
TRBV12-1	.	.	TRBJ2-2	TGTGCCAGCAGCTTTGGATCGGTAGCGGGAGACGCGGGCACCGGGGAGCTGTTTTTT	CASSFGSVAGDAGTGELFF
TRBV27	.	.	TRBJ1-4	TGTGCCAGCAGTCGGGGTCATAATGAAAAACTGTTTTTT	CASSRGHNEKLFF
TRBV6-5	.	.	TRBJ2-2	TGTGCCAGCAGTTACTCGGGTGGTCAGTCCGGGGAGCTGTTTTTT	CASSYSGGQSGELFF
TRBV9	TRBD2	few	TRBJ2-7	TGTGCCAGCAGCCCTAGCGGGAACTCCTACGAGCAGTACTTC	CASSPSGNSYEQYF
TRBV5-6	TRBD2	.	TRBJ2-3	TGTGCCAGCAGCTTGGCCGTAGCGGGAGGGCGCACAGATACGCAGTATTTT	CASSLAVAGGRTDTQYF
TRBV29-1	.	once	TRBJ1-1	TGCAGCGTTCTCAGGGACGCTGAAGCTTTCTTT	CSVLRDAEAFF
TRBV5-6	.	.	TRBJ2-7	TGTGCCAGCAGCCTCAGCTCCTACGAGCAGTACTTC	CASSLSSYEQYF
TRBV11-1	.	.	TRBJ2-2	TGTGCCAGCAGCAGCACAGGGAACACCGGGGAGCTGTTTTTT	CASSSTGNTGELFF
TRBV7-4	.	once	TRBJ2-5	TGTGCCAGCAGCTTAGTAAGGCGGCGACCGGAGGCCCAAGAGACCCAGTACTTC	CASSLVRRRPEAQETQYF
TRBV28	.	.	TRBJ2-4	TGTGCCAGCAGTTTAAATCTTGACGTGAGTAACATTCAGTACTTC	CASSLNLDVSNIQYF
TRBV20-1	.	.	TRBJ1-2	TGCAGTGCTGGAGACTATGGCTACACCTTC	CSAGDYGYTF
TRBV9	.	.	TRBJ2-1	TGTGCCAGCAGCGTAGCTTGGGGTGGAGGGAATGAGCAGTTCTTC	CASSVAWGGGNEQFF
TRBV5-1	.	.	TRBJ2-1	TGCGCCAGCAGCTTGGATGCGCTAACCTTCAACAATGAGCAGTTCTTC	CASSLDALTFNNEQFF